This entry lists 26 T cell receptor beta chains sequenced from one sample in a study of T cell changes during pregnancy in multiple sclerosis. Data came from immunoSEQ multiplex PCR; TCRdb stores just in-frame clones and leaves some out. This table has tens of thousands of clones, roughly 94% appearing once. This material consisted of peripheral blood, taken before pregnancy. The receptor set was obtained from a female donor with multiple sclerosis, enrolled in a pregnancy study.

This chain joins TRBV7-9 and TRBJ1-1, with D unclear. This CDR3 region has 13 residues. The germline CDR1 and CDR2 sequences are SEHNR and FQNEAQ (reference sequence). V was trimmed by 3 bases and J by 3 bases, leaving 8 bases between them. In DNA form, the CDR3 reads TGTGCCAGCAGCTTTGACTCCTACACTGAAGCTTTCTTT. Protein sequence: CASSFDSYTEAFF.

The V gene is TRBV10-3, the J gene TRBJ1-2, with D perhaps matching TRBD1 (5 bases). The CDR3 spans 13 residues. In germline, CDR1 is ENHRY, CDR2 SYGVKD. Trimming shortened V by 8 bases and J by 4 bases, and 14 bases separated the two germline ends. The CDR3 reads CAIWSEGSYGYTF. DNA of the CDR3: TGTGCCATCTGGTCGGAGGGGAGCTATGGCTACACCTTC.

The rearrangement links TRBV19 to TRBJ2-7; TRBD2 matches at 8 bases. The CDR3 totals 15 residues. The V gene end was trimmed by 3 bases and the J gene end by 6 bases; junction bases not matched to a gene: 10. CDR1 LNHDA and CDR2 SQIVND come from the germline V gene (reference sequence). The chain's CDR3 is CASSIKGLGASEQYF. As DNA, the CDR3 is TGTGCCAGTAGTATTAAGGGACTAGGCGCCAGCGAGCAGTACTTC. The full variable domain, completed using reference TRBV19 and TRBJ2-7, is DGGITQSPKYLFRKEGQNVTLSCEQNLNHDAMYWYRQDPGQGLRLIYYSQIVNDFQKGDIAEGYSVSREKKESFPLTVTSAQKNPTAFYLCASSIKGLGASEQYFGPGTRLTVT.

The chain links TRBV27 to TRBJ1-2, with 7 bases that match TRBD1. CDR1 and CDR2 (germline): MNHEY, SMNVEV (reference sequence). CDR3 size: 15 residues. After removal of 6 bases from V and 8 bases from J, the junction contained 15 bases not matched to a gene. The CDR3, as DNA: TGTGCCAGCAGGAGTACCCTCACAGGGGCCGGGGGCTACACCTTC. This translates into CASRSTLTGAGGYTF.

V usage is TRBV29-1 and J usage is TRBJ2-6; D is unresolved. Germline-derived CDR1 and CDR2 are SQVTM and ANQGSEA. CDR3 length: 17 residues. Trimming removed 4 bases at V and 0 bases at J, with 16 bases between. CDR3: CSVAPRHSLSGANVLTF. For the CDR3, the DNA is TGCAGCGTTGCCCCTCGACACAGCCTCTCTGGGGCCAACGTCCTGACTTTC.

The chain employs TRBV13 and TRBJ1-1, with a possible D match to TRBD1 (6 bases). Germline CDR1 and CDR2: PRHDT and FYEKMQ (reference sequence). Trimming pared 4 bases from V and 5 bases from J, leaving 14 bases between. The CDR3 is 14 amino acids. The CDR3: CASSSKGVRTEAFF. Written as DNA, the CDR3 is TGTGCCAGCAGCTCAAAGGGGGTACGGACTGAAGCTTTCTTT. The full variable domain, rest sourced from reference TRBV13 and TRBJ1-1, is AAGVIQSPRHLIKEKRETATLKCYPIPRHDTVYWYQQGPGQDPQFLISFYEKMQSDKGSIPDRFSAQQFSDYHSELNMSSLELGDSALYFCASSSKGVRTEAFFGQGTRLTVV.

The chain has TRBV13 and TRBJ2-1, with a weak D call TRBD1 (5 bases). V was clipped by 2 bases and J by 12 bases, with 17 bases between them. The CDR3 spans 14 residues. CDR1 is PRHDT and CDR2 is FYEKMQ in the germline V gene (reference sequence). Written as DNA, the CDR3 is TGTGCCAGCAGCTTAACTTCTTGGGGCCAGGGGCAGTTCTTC. Translation gives CASSLTSWGQGQFF.

The CDR3: CASSFSLNFSIGDGVYEQYF. DNA of the CDR3: TGCGCCAGCAGCTTCTCCCTCAACTTCTCCATCGGGGATGGAGTTTACGAGCAGTACTTC. The V call is TRBV5-1, the J call TRBJ2-7; a weak D match, TRBD2 (5 bases). Trimming removed 2 bases from V and 4 bases from J, with 31 bases in between. Germline loops: CDR1 SGHRS, CDR2 YFSETQ. The CDR3 sequence is 20 residues long.

V usage is TRBV6-1 and J usage is TRBJ2-5; maybe TRBD2 (6 bases). The CDR3 length is 15 residues. V was pared by 7 bases and J by 0 bases, with 15 bases between. CDR1 MNHNS and CDR2 SASEGT come from the germline V gene. DNA for the CDR3: TGTGCCAGCAATCCTCCGGGGGACTACCAAGAGACCCAGTACTTC. It encodes CASNPPGDYQETQYF.

The V gene is TRBV5-6, the J gene TRBJ2-7; 10 bases map to TRBD2. Trimming removed 0 bases from V and 1 base from J; junction bases left unmatched: 4. The CDR3 is 16 amino acids. Per germline, CDR1 SGHDT and CDR2 YYEEEE. The CDR3 DNA follows: TGTGCCAGCAGCTTGGAACTAGCGGGGTATTCCTACGAGCAGTACTTC. Encoded protein: CASSLELAGYSYEQYF.

V is TRBV6-1 and J is TRBJ2-3; 10 positions agree with TRBD2. Germline trimming cut 4 bases from V and 10 bases from J; bases unmatched to any gene: 14. CDR1 is MNHNS and CDR2 is SASEGT in the germline V gene. There are 16 residues in the CDR3. CDR3 DNA sequence: TGTGCCAGCAGTGCAAAGGGGACTAGCGCAAAGGTTGCGCAGTATTTT. This codes for CASSAKGTSAKVAQYF.

The rearrangement links TRBV7-8 to TRBJ1-3; D is ambiguous. CDR3 length equals 15 residues. CDR1 is SGHVS, CDR2 FQNEAQ, per germline. The V and J ends lost 6 bases and 3 bases respectively, with 15 bases between them. Here the CDR3 reads CASRPIGSGGNTIYF. In DNA form, the CDR3 reads TGTGCCAGCAGGCCTATTGGAAGCGGTGGAAACACCATATATTTT.

This rearrangement joins TRBV29-1 to TRBJ2-3, with 9 bases matching TRBD1. With V trimmed by 4 bases and J by 3 bases, 5 bases remained unmatched. The CDR3 has 14 residues. CDR1 SQVTM and CDR2 ANQGSEA come from the germline V gene. Here the CDR3 reads CSVGRQGGTDTQYF. The CDR3, as DNA: TGCAGCGTTGGCCGACAGGGGGGGACAGATACGCAGTATTTT.

The chain uses TRBV9 and TRBJ2-2, with 7 bases aligning to TRBD2. CDR3 length: 20 amino acids. Per the germline V gene, CDR1 is SGDLS and CDR2 is YYNGEE. The trim removed 4 bases at V and 5 bases at J, leaving 23 bases unmatched. CDR3 sequence reads: CASSPRRGGGGTLGTGELFF. In nucleotides, the CDR3 is TGTGCCAGCAGCCCCCGTAGGGGCGGGGGAGGGACCCTGGGGACCGGGGAGCTGTTTTTT.

The chain recombines TRBV10-3 with TRBJ1-1, with D perhaps matching TRBD1 (6 bases). The CDR3 length is 14 residues. The germline gives CDR1 ENHRY, CDR2 SYGVKD. Trimming stripped 1 base from V and 1 base from J, with 7 bases between. CDR3 residues: CAISELTGNTEAFF. CDR3 coding DNA: TGTGCCATCAGTGAGTTGACAGGGAACACTGAAGCTTTCTTT.

The V gene is TRBV19, the J gene TRBJ1-4, with D possibly matching TRBD1 (6 bases). V was cut by 0 bases and J by 6 bases, with 29 bases left in between. This CDR3 has 21 residues. The germline CDR1 and CDR2 sequences are LNHDA and SQIVND (reference sequence). DNA for the CDR3: TGTGCCAGTAGTATAGATCTTGAGTTGGTGGGCAGCAAACAGGGCGATGAAAAACTGTTTTTT. Translated: CASSIDLELVGSKQGDEKLFF.

The genes are TRBV5-5 and TRBJ2-7, with no clear D. The germline V and J ends were trimmed by 2 bases and 3 bases, with 12 bases remaining between them. CDR3 length: 14 residues. Germline assignment: CDR1 SGHKS and CDR2 YYEKEE (reference sequence). CDR3 nucleotides: TGTGCCAGCAGCTTAGTGACTGCCAACTACGAGCAGTACTTC. It is translated as CASSLVTANYEQYF.

This chain uses TRBV6-6 with TRBJ2-4; 7 bases are a match to TRBD2. CDR3 size: 16 residues. Germline CDR1 and CDR2: MNHNY and SVGAGI (reference sequence). With 5 bases clipped from V and 5 bases from J, the junction kept 12 bases outside the gene matches. Here the CDR3 reads CASSAGPREGQNIQYF. The CDR3 DNA reads TGTGCCAGCAGTGCGGGACCCAGGGAGGGGCAAAACATTCAGTACTTC.

The chain combines TRBV4-1 with TRBJ2-1; 12 nucleotides line up with TRBD1. Germline CDR1 reads MGHRA; CDR2 reads YSYEKL. V was clipped by 4 bases and J by 8 bases; unmatched bases: 6. The CDR3 totals 15 residues. CDR3 DNA: TGCGCCAGCAGCCTCACCGGGACAGGGGGCTATGAGCAGTTCTTC. This translates into CASSLTGTGGYEQFF.

The chain uses TRBV19 and TRBJ2-3; 9 bases match TRBD2. Germline values: CDR1 LNHDA, CDR2 SQIVND (reference sequence). Trimming took 1 base from V and 9 from J; bases not matched to a gene: 8. This CDR3 has 15 residues. The CDR3 here is CASSIVRGGFGTQYF. Here the CDR3 DNA reads TGTGCCAGTAGTATAGTGCGGGGGGGCTTTGGGACGCAGTATTTT.

The V call is TRBV9, the J call TRBJ1-2, with TRBD1 identical over 7 bases. Looked up from germline, CDR1 is SGDLS and CDR2 is YYNGEE. This CDR3 comprises 15 residues. V shed 3 bases and J 3 bases; nucleotides not matched to a gene: 8. As DNA, the CDR3 is TGTGCCAGCAGCGGCGGGACAGCGAGGGACTATGGCTACACCTTC. It is translated as CASSGGTARDYGYTF. The full variable domain, completed using reference TRBV9 and TRBJ1-2, is DSGVTQTPKHLITATGQRVTLRCSPRSGDLSVYWYQQSLDQGLQFLIQYYNGEERAKGNILERFSAQQFPDLHSELNLSSLELGDSALYFCASSGGTARDYGYTFGSGTRLTVV.

The gene calls are TRBV25-1 and TRBJ2-6, with D possibly matching TRBD1 (5 bases). There are 15 residues in the CDR3. Trimming shortened V by 6 bases and J by 2 bases, and 11 bases separated the two germline ends. Germline V lookup: CDR1 MGHDK, CDR2 SYGVNS. CDR3 region: CASRQGDPGANVLTF. The CDR3 DNA follows: TGTGCCAGCAGGCAAGGGGATCCTGGGGCCAACGTCCTGACTTTC.

J is TRBJ1-1 and V is TRBV5-4; tentative D call: TRBD1 (5 bases). V lost 3 bases to trimming and J lost 0 bases, with 9 bases between them. The CDR3 is 14 amino acids. CDR1 is SGHNT and CDR2 is YYREEE in the germline V gene (reference sequence). CDR3: CASSSHRMNTEAFF. CDR3 nucleotide sequence: TGTGCCAGCAGCTCCCACAGGATGAACACTGAAGCTTTCTTT.

The rearrangement uses TRBV29-1 and TRBJ1-3; D might be TRBD1 (6 bases). Per the germline V gene, CDR1 is SQVTM and CDR2 is ANQGSEA. The V end lost 7 bases, the J end lost 4 bases, and 14 bases lay between the germline ends. This CDR3 has 13 amino acids. CDR3 residues: CSARGAAGNTIYF. The CDR3 coding sequence is TGCAGCGCCCGGGGGGCAGCAGGAAACACCATATATTTT.

The chain uses TRBV7-3 and TRBJ2-5, with D perhaps TRBD2 (6 bases). V gave up 5 bases and J gave up 4 bases, with 26 bases separating them. The CDR3 runs to 18 residues. Germline V lookup: CDR1 SGHTA, CDR2 FQGTGA. CDR3 protein: CASSPRAVMGFGRETQYF. The CDR3 bases are TGTGCCAGCAGCCCAAGGGCGGTAATGGGTTTCGGGAGAGAGACCCAGTACTTC.

This sequence joins TRBV27 and TRBJ2-3, with D perhaps TRBD2 (6 bases). Germline values: CDR1 MNHEY, CDR2 SMNVEV (reference sequence). Trimming took 8 bases from V and 0 from J, leaving 12 bases between them. The CDR3 runs 14 residues. CDR3 sequence (DNA): TGTGCCAGCCGGCGGGGAACTAGCACAGATACGCAGTATTTT. Translating it yields CASRRGTSTDTQYF.